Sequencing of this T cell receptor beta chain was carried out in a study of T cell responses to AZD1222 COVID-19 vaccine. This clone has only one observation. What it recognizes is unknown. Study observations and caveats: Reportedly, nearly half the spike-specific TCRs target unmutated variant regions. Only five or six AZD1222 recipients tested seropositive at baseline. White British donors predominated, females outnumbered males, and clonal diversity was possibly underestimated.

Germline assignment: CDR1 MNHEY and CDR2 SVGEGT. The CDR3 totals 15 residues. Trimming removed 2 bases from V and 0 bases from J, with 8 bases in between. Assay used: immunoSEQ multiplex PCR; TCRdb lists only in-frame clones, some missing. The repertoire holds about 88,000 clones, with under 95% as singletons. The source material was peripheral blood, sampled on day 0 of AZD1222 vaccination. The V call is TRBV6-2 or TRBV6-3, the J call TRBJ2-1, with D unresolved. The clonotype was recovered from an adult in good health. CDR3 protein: CASSYGQSSYNEQFF. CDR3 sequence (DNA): TGTGCCAGCAGTTACGGCCAGAGCTCCTACAATGAGCAGTTCTTC.